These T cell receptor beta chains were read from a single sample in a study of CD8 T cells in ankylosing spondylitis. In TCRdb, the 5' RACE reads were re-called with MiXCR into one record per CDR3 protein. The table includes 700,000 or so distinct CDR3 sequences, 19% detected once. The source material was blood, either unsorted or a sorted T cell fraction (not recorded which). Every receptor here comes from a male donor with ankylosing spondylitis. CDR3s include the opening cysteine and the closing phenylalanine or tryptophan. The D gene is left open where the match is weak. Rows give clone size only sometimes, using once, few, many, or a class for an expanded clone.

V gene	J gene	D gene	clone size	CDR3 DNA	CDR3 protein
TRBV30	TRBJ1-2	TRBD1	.	TGTGCCTGGAGCAGGGGGGGGTCCTATGGCTACACCTTC	CAWSRGGSYGYTF
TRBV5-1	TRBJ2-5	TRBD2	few	TGCGCCAGCAGCTCTGGGAGCGGGGGACCCCAAGAGACCCAGTACTTC	CASSSGSGGPQETQYF
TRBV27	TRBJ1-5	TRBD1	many	TGTGCCAGCAGTCCCCCGCGGACAGGGAATAGCAATCAGCCCCAGCATTTT	CASSPPRTGNSNQPQHF
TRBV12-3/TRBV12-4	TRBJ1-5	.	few	TGTGCCAGCAGTTCTCGTTCAGACAGGAATAGCAATCAGCCCCAGCATTTT	CASSSRSDRNSNQPQHF
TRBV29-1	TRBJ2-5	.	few	TGCAGCGTAGACTCTCAATGGGGCGGGGAGACCCAGTACTTC	CSVDSQWGGETQYF
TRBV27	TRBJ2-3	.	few	TGTGCCAGCAGTCCCGGGGAGCCAGATACGCAGTATTTT	CASSPGEPDTQYF
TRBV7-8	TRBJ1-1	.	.	TGTGCCAGCAGCTTAGTGGAGGAGATGAACACTGAAGCTTTCTTT	CASSLVEEMNTEAFF
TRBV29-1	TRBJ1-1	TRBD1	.	TGCAGCGTTAAGGACAGGGGGCACGGAATGAACACTGAAGCTTTCTTT	CSVKDRGHGMNTEAFF
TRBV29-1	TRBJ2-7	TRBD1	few	TGCAGCGTTGCAACAGGGGGCTACGAGCAGTACTTC	CSVATGGYEQYF
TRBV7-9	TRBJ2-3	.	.	TGTGCCAGCAGCACCCGGGACGGAACCACAGATACGCAGTATTTT	CASSTRDGTTDTQYF
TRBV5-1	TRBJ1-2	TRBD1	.	TGCGCCAGCAGCTTGACCGACAGGGAGGGGTATGGCTACACCTTC	CASSLTDREGYGYTF
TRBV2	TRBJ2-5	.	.	TGTGCCAGCAGTGACGTCAGCTGGGAAAAAGAGACCCAGTACTTC	CASSDVSWEKETQYF
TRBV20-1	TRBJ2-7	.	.	TGCAGTGCCCCCAGGGGTCAGGGGGGGAGGTGGGAGCAGTACTTC	CSAPRGQGGRWEQYF
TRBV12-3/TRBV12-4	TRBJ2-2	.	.	TGTGCCAGCGGGATACTCACCGGGGAGCTGTTTTTT	CASGILTGELFF
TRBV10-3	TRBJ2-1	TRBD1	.	TGTGCCATCAGTGAGGACAGGGGACTCTACAATGAGCAGTTCTTC	CAISEDRGLYNEQFF
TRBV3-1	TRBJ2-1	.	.	TGTGCCAGCAGCCCCCGGTCGGATGCGGGCCGGTCCTCCTACAATGAGCAGTTCTTC	CASSPRSDAGRSSYNEQFF
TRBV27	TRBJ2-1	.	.	TGTGCCAGCAGTTTAAGGGGGGTGGGCTACAATGAGCAGTTCTTC	CASSLRGVGYNEQFF
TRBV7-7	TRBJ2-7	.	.	TGTGCCAGCAGCTACCAGCCCCCAAACACCTACGAGCAGTACTTC	CASSYQPPNTYEQYF
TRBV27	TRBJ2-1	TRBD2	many	TGTGCCAGCAGTTTATCGGCGGGAGAGGACTACAATGAGCAGTTCTTC	CASSLSAGEDYNEQFF
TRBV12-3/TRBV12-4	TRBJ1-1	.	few	TGTGCCAGCACTGGGGCAGGGATTGAAGCTTTCTTT	CASTGAGIEAFF
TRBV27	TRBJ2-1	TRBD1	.	TGTGCCAGCCGGCAGACTGGGGGACAGGGACCGAATGAGCAGTTCTTC	CASRQTGGQGPNEQFF
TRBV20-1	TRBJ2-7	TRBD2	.	TGCAGTGCATCGAGCGGGAGGGATTTGGTCTACGAGCAGTACTTC	CSASSGRDLVYEQYF
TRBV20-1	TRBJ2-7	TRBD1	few	TGCAGTGCCACGGACAGGACTCATCCCTACGAGCAGTACTTC	CSATDRTHPYEQYF
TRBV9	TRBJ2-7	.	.	TGTGCCAGCAGCGTAAATCCGGCTAGCGAAGTGGGCGAGCAGTACTTC	CASSVNPASEVGEQYF
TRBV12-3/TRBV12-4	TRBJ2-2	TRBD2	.	TGTGCCAGCAGCACCTATCCTGGACTAGCGGGAGCCTTAGGGGAGCTGTTTTTT	CASSTYPGLAGALGELFF
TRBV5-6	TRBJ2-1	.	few	TGTGCCAGCAGCTGGACACCTCCTGGGGACAATGAGCAGTTCTTC	CASSWTPPGDNEQFF
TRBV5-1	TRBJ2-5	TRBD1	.	TGCGCCAGCAGCTTGAGGACAGGGCGAGAGACCCAGTACTTC	CASSLRTGRETQYF
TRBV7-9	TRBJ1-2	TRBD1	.	TGTGCCAGCAGCCCATTACAGGGGCGCGGATTATATGGCTACACCTTC	CASSPLQGRGLYGYTF
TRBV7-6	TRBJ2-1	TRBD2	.	TGTGCCAGCAGCCCGACTAGCTTGTCTGGTGAGCAGTTCTTC	CASSPTSLSGEQFF